The clone carrying this T cell receptor beta chain was observed a few times. Its antigen is still unknown. This sample stems from a study of graft-versus-host responses after intestinal transplantation. About the research overall: Recipients across the board were started on anti-thymocyte globulin induction, then kept on tacrolimus and steroids for approximately three years.

Notes on the study in general: Peak circulating GvH clone levels were associated with early post-transplant HvG declines. Some GvH clones were seen earlier in gut or blood, suggesting intestinal origin. Allograft graft-versus-host to host-versus-graft clonal ratios ran high in patients with graft-donor T cell macrochimerism.

Using immunoSEQ multiplex PCR, the repertoire was profiled, and TCRdb retains in-frame clones only, with some absent. The sample contains around 100,000 clones, just over 90% of which appear only once. The germline V gene has CDR1 SGHRS and CDR2 YFSETQ. V gave up 5 bases and J gave up 2 bases, with 13 bases separating them. The CDR3 loop spans 14 amino acids. V and J are TRBV5-1 and TRBJ2-5, with D possibly TRBD2 on 6 matching bases. The sample in question was unstimulated CD4+ T cells sorted from spleen or lymph node cells, obtained before transplant. The clonotype comes from a human donor who was the organ donor for an intestinal transplant. CDR3 region: CASRYGGLQETQYF. The CDR3 coding sequence is TGCGCCAGCAGATACGGGGGACTTCAAGAGACCCAGTACTTC.